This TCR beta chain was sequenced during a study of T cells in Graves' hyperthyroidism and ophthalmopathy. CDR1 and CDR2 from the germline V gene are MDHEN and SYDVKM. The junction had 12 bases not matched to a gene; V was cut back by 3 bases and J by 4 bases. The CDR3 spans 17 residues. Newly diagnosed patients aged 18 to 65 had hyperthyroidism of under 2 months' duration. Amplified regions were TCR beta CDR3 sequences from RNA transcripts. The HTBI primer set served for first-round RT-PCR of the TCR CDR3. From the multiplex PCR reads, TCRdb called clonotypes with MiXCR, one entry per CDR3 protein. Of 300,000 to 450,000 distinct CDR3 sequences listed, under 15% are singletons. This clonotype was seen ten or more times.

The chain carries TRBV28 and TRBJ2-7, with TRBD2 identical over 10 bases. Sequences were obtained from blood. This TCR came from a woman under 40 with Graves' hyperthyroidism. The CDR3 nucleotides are TGTGCCAGCAGTTTTTCGGCCGTGACTAGCGGGTTGTACGAGCAGTACTTC. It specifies CASSFSAVTSGLYEQYF.